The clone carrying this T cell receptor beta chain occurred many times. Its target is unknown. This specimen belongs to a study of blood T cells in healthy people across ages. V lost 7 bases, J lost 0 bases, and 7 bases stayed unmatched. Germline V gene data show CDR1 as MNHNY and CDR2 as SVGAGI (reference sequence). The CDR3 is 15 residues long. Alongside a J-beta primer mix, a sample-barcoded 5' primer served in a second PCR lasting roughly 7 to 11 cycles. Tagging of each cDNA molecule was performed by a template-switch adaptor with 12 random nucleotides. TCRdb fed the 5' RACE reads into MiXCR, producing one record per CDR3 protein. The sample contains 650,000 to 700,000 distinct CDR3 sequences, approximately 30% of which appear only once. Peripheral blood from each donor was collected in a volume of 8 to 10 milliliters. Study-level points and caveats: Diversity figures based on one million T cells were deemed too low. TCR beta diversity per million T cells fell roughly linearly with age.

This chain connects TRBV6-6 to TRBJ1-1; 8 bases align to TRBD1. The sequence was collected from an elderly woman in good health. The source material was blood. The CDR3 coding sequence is TGTGCCAGCATCTTTACAGGGGGATTGAACACTGAAGCTTTCTTT. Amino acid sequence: CASIFTGGLNTEAFF.